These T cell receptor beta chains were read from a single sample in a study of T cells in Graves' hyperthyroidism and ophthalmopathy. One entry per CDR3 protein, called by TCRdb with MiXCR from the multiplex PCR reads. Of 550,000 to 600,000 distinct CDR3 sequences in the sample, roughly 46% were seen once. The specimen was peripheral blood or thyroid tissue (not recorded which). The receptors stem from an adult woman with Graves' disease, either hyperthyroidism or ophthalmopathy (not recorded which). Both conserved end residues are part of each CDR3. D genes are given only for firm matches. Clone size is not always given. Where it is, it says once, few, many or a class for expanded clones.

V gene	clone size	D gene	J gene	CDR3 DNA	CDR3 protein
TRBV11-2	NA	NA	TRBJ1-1	TGTGCCAGCAGCCCCTCGCTGGCACGCGAAGCTTTCTTT	CASSPSLAREAFF
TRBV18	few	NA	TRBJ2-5	TGTGCCAGCTCCCCTATGGCAGGACGGGAGACCCAGTACTTC	CASSPMAGRETQYF
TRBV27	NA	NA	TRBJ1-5	TGTGCCAGTCACCAGGAGCGTAGCAATCAGCCCCAGCATTTT	CASHQERSNQPQHF
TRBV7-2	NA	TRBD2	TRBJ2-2	TGTGCCAGCAACCGAGGGCGGGGACTAGCTCTAACCGGGGAGCTGTTTTTT	CASNRGRGLALTGELFF
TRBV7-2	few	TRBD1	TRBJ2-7	TGTGCCAGCAGCATGGGACAGGAGACCTACGAGCAGTACTTC	CASSMGQETYEQYF
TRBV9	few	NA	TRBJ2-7	TGTGCCAGCAGCGTCGGGCAGGGTAGGGAGCAGTACTTC	CASSVGQGREQYF
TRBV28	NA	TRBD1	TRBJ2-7	TGTGCCAGCAGCCTTAGACAGGGGCTGAACTACGAGCAGTACTTC	CASSLRQGLNYEQYF
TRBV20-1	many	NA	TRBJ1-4	TGCAGTGCTATTGGACGGACTCAGGGAATAGTGTTTTTT	CSAIGRTQGIVFF
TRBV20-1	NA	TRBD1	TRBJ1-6	TGCAGAGCAGGGGGCGGGAGAGAAGGGAATTCACCCCTCCACTTT	CRAGGGREGNSPLHF
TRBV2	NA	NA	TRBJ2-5	TGTGCCAGCTTGGGGCCCCAAGAGACCCAGTACTTC	CASLGPQETQYF
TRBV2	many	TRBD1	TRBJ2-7	TGTGCCAGCGTAGGGGGCAGCTACGAGCAGTACTTC	CASVGGSYEQYF
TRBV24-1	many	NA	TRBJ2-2	TGTGCCACCAGTGATTTTGGAGGGCTGAGCACCGGGGAGCTGTTTTTT	CATSDFGGLSTGELFF
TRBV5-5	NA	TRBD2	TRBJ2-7	TGTGCCAGCAGCTTGGTGGTAGCGGGAGTAAGCGAGCAGTACTTC	CASSLVVAGVSEQYF
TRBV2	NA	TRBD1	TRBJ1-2	TGTGCCAGAGGTTACAGGGGTGGTATGGGCTACACCTTC	CARGYRGGMGYTF
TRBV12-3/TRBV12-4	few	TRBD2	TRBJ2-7	TGTGCCAGCAGTTACTACACCGGGACTATGCACTACGAGCAGTACTTC	CASSYYTGTMHYEQYF
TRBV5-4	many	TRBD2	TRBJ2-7	TGTGCCAGCAGCTTGGAGCTAGCGGAAAGCTCCTACGAGCAGTACTTC	CASSLELAESSYEQYF
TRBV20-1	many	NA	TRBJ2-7	TGCAGTGCTAGAGAGGAGATCTACGAGCAGTACTTC	CSAREEIYEQYF
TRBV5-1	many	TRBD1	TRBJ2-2	TGCGCCAGCACGATCCTCGGGACAGCGAACACCGGGGAGCTGTTTTTT	CASTILGTANTGELFF
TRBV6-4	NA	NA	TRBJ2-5	TGTGCTAGGGGATGGCAAGAGACCCAGTACTTC	CARGWQETQYF
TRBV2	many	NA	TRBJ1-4	TGTGCCAGCAGCCCCGGACAGAATAATGAAAAACTGTTTTTT	CASSPGQNNEKLFF
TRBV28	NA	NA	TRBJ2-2	TGTGCCAGCAGTGAACACTCGGCGGGCACCGGGGAGCTGCTTTTT	CASSEHSAGTGELLF
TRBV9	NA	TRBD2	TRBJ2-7	TGTGCCAGCAGTGAAGGGACTAGCGGGACCTCCTACGAGCAGTACTTC	CASSEGTSGTSYEQYF
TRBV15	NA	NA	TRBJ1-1	TGTGCCACCAGCAGAGATCCCCAGGGAGCCACTGAAGCTTTCTTT	CATSRDPQGATEAFF
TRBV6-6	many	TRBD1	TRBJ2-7	TGTGCCAGCACCATACTTGGGACAGGGTCCCACGAGCAGTACTTC	CASTILGTGSHEQYF
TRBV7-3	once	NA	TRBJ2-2	TGTGCCAGCAGCTTAAGGCTAGCGCAAACCACCGGGGAGCTGTTTTTT	CASSLRLAQTTGELFF
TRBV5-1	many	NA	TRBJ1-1	TGCGCCAGCAGCCTTAATACAGTAGGCGTGAGGGTGAACACTGAAGCTTTCTTT	CASSLNTVGVRVNTEAFF